This T cell receptor beta chain originates from a study of shared clonotypes between healthy human individuals. With respect to this clone: What it binds is not known.

Study-level results: Generally, naive subsets (rather than memory subsets) showed larger estimated richness. Among donors, sharing of clonotypes was expected to be affected by sequencing depth.

Here immunoSEQ multiplex PCR was the method, and the copy in TCRdb shows in-frame clones only, minus some. The sample consists of approximately 2.3 million clones, 93% of them appearing once. The specimen sequenced was naive CD4+ T cells from PBMCs. The subset is: CD45RA+ positively selected. The sequence came from a man between 18 and 35 years old in good health. Some clones in this sample may be carry-over from other donors' samples.

CDR3 amino acids: CASSITGTTYNEQFF. The CDR3 DNA follows: TGTGCCAGCAGCATCACCGGGACAACCTACAATGAGCAGTTCTTC. The chain uses TRBV7-3 and TRBJ2-1, with D possibly being TRBD1 (6 bases). CDR1 is SGHTA and CDR2 is FQGTGA in the germline V gene. There are 15 residues in the CDR3. Trimming stripped 5 bases from V and 2 bases from J, with 13 bases between.